These T cell receptor beta chains were read from a single sample in a study of blood T cell repertoires in COVID-19. TCRdb's table, derived via immunoSEQ multiplex PCR, lists solely in-frame clones and lacks some. Of 200,000 to 300,000 clones listed, around 88% are singletons. Sequencing was done on a sample of peripheral blood. The receptors derive from a man between 25 and 39 years old with active or convalescent COVID-19. The CDR3 runs from the conserved cysteine through the conserved F or W. The order of the fields is V gene, clone size, J gene, D gene, CDR3 protein, CDR3 DNA. D genes are given only for firm matches. Size is stated for part of the rows, as once, few or many counts, or as a class when the clone is expanded.

>TRBV27|-|TRBJ2-7|TRBD2
CASSPWTSGGLPYEQYF
TGTGCCAGCAGTCCCTGGACTAGCGGGGGCCTACCCTACGAGCAGTACTTC
>TRBV4-1|-|TRBJ2-1|TRBD2
CASSPGLAGISSYNEQFF
TGCGCCAGCAGCCCGGGACTAGCGGGGATCTCCTCCTACAATGAGCAGTTCTTC
>TRBV5-5|-|TRBJ1-1|-
CASSDIIESRAFF
TGTGCCAGCAGCGATATAATCGAGAGTCGAGCTTTCTTT
>TRBV29-1|-|TRBJ2-1|-
CSVGSFSYNEQFF
TGCAGCGTTGGTTCATTCTCCTACAATGAGCAGTTCTTC
>TRBV7-9|-|TRBJ1-1|-
CASSRGGTEAFF
TGTGCCAGCAGCCGGGGGGGTACTGAAGCTTTCTTT
>TRBV5-1|-|TRBJ1-3|-
CASSARAAESGNTIYF
TGCGCCAGCAGCGCGCGGGCTGCGGAGTCTGGAAACACCATATATTTT
>TRBV11-2|-|TRBJ2-1|TRBD2
CASSLTTGGGARNEQFF
TGTGCCAGCAGCTTAACGACTGGCGGGGGGGCAAGGAATGAGCAGTTCTTC
>TRBV4-3|-|TRBJ1-5|-
CASSQETPSTGSNQPQHF
TGCGCCAGCAGCCAAGAGACCCCTAGTACAGGAAGCAATCAGCCCCAGCATTTT
>TRBV7-9|few|TRBJ1-6|-
CASRPLPGHHNSPLHF
TGTGCCAGCCGGCCCCTCCCGGGACACCATAATTCACCCCTCCACTTT
>TRBV2|many|TRBJ1-2|TRBD1
CASSLTSQGAYGYTF
TGTGCCAGCAGCCTAACATCACAGGGGGCCTATGGCTACACCTTC
>TRBV19|-|TRBJ1-5|-
CASSTPPGGNQPQHF
TGTGCCAGTAGTACACCACCGGGAGGCAATCAGCCCCAGCATTTT
>TRBV2|-|TRBJ2-5|-
CASSALETQYF
TGTGCCAGCAGTGCTCTGGAGACCCAGTACTTC
>TRBV11-2|once|TRBJ2-5|TRBD2
CASSMGLAGGKETQYF
TGTGCCAGCAGCATGGGACTAGCGGGGGGGAAGGAGACCCAGTACTTC
>TRBV3-1/TRBV3-2|-|TRBJ1-1|TRBD1
CASTDRDGRNTEAFF
TGTGCCAGCACCGACAGGGACGGACGCAACACTGAAGCTTTCTTT
>TRBV5-4|once|TRBJ2-7|-
CASSLQSYEQYF
TGTGCCAGCAGCTTGCAGTCCTACGAGCAGTACTTC
>TRBV27|-|TRBJ1-2|TRBD1
CASSWRGGRGQANYGYTF
TGTGCCAGCAGTTGGCGTGGTGGTAGGGGGCAAGCTAACTATGGCTACACCTTC
>TRBV9|-|TRBJ2-7|TRBD1
CASSAGQGASYEQYF
TGTGCCAGCAGCGCTGGACAGGGGGCATCCTACGAGCAGTACTTC
>TRBV10-3|-|TRBJ2-3|TRBD2
CATGTSDSTDTQYF
TGTGCCACCGGGACTAGCGATAGCACAGATACGCAGTATTTT
>TRBV6-1|-|TRBJ1-6|-
CASSATQASSYNSPLHF
TGTGCCAGCAGTGCAACACAGGCGAGCTCCTATAATTCACCCCTCCACTTT
>TRBV7-9|-|TRBJ2-7|TRBD2
CASSLEVGLAFVEQYF
TGTGCCAGCAGCTTAGAGGTCGGACTAGCTTTTGTCGAGCAGTACTTC
>TRBV2|-|TRBJ2-5|TRBD1
CASSGGTGGGETQYF
TGTGCCAGCAGTGGGGGGACAGGGGGCGGCGAGACCCAGTACTTC
>TRBV6-5|-|TRBJ1-3|TRBD1
CASSFGTGAGNTIYF
TGTGCCAGCAGTTTCGGGACAGGGGCTGGAAACACCATATATTTT
>TRBV5-1|-|TRBJ1-6|-
CASSAEGPLHF
TGCGCCAGCAGCGCGGAGGGACCCCTCCACTTT
>TRBV19|-|TRBJ2-7|-
CASSLASIQGLGEQYF
TGTGCCAGTAGTCTTGCCTCGATACAGGGCTTAGGCGAGCAGTACTTC